The TCR beta chain described here comes from a study of CD4 T cells in relation to SARS-CoV-2 and coronaviruses. CD4+ T cells from unexposed donors were obtained before the COVID-19 pandemic (2011-2018). CD4+ T cells were isolated from the cells after around 9 days of culture. Testing used SARS-CoV-2 S/N and four cold-coronavirus spikes on unexposed-donor CD4+ T cells, cells permitting. The assay was immunoSEQ multiplex PCR, and TCRdb's table has in-frame clones only and misses some. Seen here are 20,000 to 25,000 clones, 65% to 70% observed once, and the top ten hold roughly 20%. Regarding this clone: Its antigen is not identified.

Germline CDR1 and CDR2: MNHEY and SMNVEV (reference sequence). V lost 5 bases, J lost 9 bases, and 19 bases lay in between. This CDR3 is built from 15 residues. General study findings and limits: No donor gave both pre-pandemic and post-infection samples.

This sequence was found in a human donor in good health. The sequencing sample was made of CD4+ T cells from PBMCs, cultured in vitro. The rearrangement links TRBV27 to TRBJ2-2, with D perhaps matching TRBD1 (5 bases). The CDR3 here is CASSPSRGTFRELFF. CDR3 DNA sequence: TGTGCCAGCAGTCCCTCAAGGGGAACCTTCAGGGAGCTGTTTTTT.